The next 4 T cell receptor beta chains were all read from a single sample in a study of OX40 agonist ivuxolimab in advanced cancers. TCRdb keeps only in-frame clones here, not all; method: immunoSEQ multiplex PCR. The repertoire has 70,000 to 80,000 clones, around 87% of them found once; the top ten carry around 0.95%. Sequenced here: CD4+ or CD8+ T cells sorted from blood, sampled in a trial of the OX40 agonist ivuxolimab. The receptor source for this set is an adult with an advanced solid tumor such as melanoma, head and neck, liver or kidney cancer.

This sequence joins TRBV4-3 and TRBJ2-1, with 10 bases identical to TRBD2. Germline lookup yields CDR1 LGHNA and CDR2 YSLEER. V shed 3 bases and J 8 bases; nucleotides not matched to a gene: 13. The CDR3 length is 17 residues. This chain's CDR3 is CASSHDPAGGPGDEQFF. The CDR3 DNA reads TGCGCCAGCAGCCACGACCCAGCGGGAGGGCCTGGGGATGAGCAGTTCTTC.

The genes are TRBV4-2 and TRBJ2-1, with D possibly TRBD1 on 7 matching bases. CDR1 and CDR2 (germline): LGHNA, YNFKEQ. V dropped 4 bases and J dropped 11 bases, with 21 bases sitting between them. This CDR3 is 15 amino acids long. CDR3 DNA sequence: TGTGCCAGCAGCCCCCAGGGGGGTTTTATGCCTAAGCAGTTCTTC. Protein sequence: CASSPQGGFMPKQFF.

CDR3 residues: CASSLHGQMNEQFF. Written as DNA, the CDR3 is TGTGCCAGCAGCCTCCATGGACAGATGAATGAGCAGTTCTTC. V usage is TRBV7-3 and J usage is TRBJ2-1; the D gene is possibly TRBD1 (6 bases). The CDR3 extends over 14 amino acids. Germline V gene data show CDR1 as SGHTA and CDR2 as FQGTGA. Trimming took off 5 bases at V and 7 bases at J, with 15 bases between the two ends.

This clone was counted a few times. The CDR3 DNA is TGTGCCAGCAGGGGCCGGGACAGGACATACGAGCAGTACTTC. This codes for CASRGRDRTYEQYF. The chain is built from TRBV28 and TRBJ2-7, with TRBD1 matching over 8 bases. This CDR3 is 14 amino acids long. Per the germline V gene, CDR1 is MDHEN and CDR2 is SYDVKM. Trimming at V came to 6 bases and at J to 4 bases, leaving 8 bases not matched to a gene.